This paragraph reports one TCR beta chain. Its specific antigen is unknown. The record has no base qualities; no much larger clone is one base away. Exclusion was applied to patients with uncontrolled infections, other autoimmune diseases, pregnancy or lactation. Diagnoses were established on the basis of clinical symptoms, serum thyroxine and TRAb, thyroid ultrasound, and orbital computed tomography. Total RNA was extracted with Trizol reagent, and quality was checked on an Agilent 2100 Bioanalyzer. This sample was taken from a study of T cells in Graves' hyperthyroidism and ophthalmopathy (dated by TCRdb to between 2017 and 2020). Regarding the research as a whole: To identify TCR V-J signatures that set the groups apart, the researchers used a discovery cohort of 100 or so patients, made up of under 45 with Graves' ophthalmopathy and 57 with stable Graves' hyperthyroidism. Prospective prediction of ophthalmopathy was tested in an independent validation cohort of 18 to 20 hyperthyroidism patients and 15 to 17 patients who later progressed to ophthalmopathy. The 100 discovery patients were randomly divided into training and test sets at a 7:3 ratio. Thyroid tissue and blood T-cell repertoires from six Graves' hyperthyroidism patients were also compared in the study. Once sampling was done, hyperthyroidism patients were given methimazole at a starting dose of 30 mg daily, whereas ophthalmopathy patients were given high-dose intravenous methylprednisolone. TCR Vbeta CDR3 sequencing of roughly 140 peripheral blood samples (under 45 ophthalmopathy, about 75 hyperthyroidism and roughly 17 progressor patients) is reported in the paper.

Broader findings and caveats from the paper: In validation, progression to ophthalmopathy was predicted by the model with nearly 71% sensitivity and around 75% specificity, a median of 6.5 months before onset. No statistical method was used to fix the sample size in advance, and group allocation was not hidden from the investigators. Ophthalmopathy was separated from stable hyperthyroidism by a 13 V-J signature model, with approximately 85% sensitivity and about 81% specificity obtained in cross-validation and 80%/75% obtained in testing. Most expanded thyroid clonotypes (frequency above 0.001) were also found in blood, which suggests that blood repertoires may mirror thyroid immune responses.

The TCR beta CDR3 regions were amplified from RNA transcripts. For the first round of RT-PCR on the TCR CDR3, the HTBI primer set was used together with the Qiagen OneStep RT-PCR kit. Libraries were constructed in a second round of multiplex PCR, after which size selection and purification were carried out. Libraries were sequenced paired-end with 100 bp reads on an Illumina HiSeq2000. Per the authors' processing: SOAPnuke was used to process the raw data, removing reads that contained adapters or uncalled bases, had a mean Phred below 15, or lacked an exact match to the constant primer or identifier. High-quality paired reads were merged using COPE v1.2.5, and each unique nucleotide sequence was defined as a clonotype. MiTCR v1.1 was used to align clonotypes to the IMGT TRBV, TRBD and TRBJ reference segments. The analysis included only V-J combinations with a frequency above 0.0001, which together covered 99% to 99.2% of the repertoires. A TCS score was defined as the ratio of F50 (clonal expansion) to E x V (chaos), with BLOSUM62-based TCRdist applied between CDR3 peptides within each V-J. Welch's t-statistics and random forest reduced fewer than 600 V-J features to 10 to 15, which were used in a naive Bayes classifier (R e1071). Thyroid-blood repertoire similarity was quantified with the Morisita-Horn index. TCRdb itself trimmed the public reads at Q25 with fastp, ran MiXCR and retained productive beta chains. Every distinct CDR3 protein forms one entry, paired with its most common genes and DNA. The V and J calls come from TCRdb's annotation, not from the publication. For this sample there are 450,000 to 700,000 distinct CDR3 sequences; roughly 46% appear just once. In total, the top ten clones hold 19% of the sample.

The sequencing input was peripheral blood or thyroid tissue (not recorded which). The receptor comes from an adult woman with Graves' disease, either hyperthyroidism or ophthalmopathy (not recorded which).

The CDR3 loop reads CSGTTGAGNTIYF. The DNA sequence is given as TGCAGCGGGACAACAGGGGCTGGAAACACCATATATTTT. Recombination connected TRBV29-1 to TRBJ1-3, and 7 junction bases match TRBD1. Counted from cysteine to phenylalanine, this CDR3 has 13 amino acids. Only the CDR3 DNA stays, 39 bases, in frame from base 1. V is cut back by 7 bases and J by 2 bases, with 5 bases in the junction unmatched. Reading the germline V gene gives CDR1 SQVTM and CDR2 ANQGSEA. Here the CDR3 is joined to the reference TRBV29-1 and TRBJ1-3 genes, and the full variable domain is: SAVISQKPSRDICQRGTSLTIQCQVDSQVTMMFWYRQQPGQSLTLIATANQGSEATYESGFVIDKFPISRPNLTFSTLTVSNMSPEDSSIYLCSGTTGAGNTIYFGEGSWLTVV.